The 7 T cell receptor beta chains presented below share a single source sample, sequenced in a study of T-cell reconstitution after alpha-beta-depleted transplantation in children (dated by TCRdb to about 2016). Library preparation was by PCR. TCRdb lists the instrument as Illumina HiSeq 2500. Molecular barcoding was employed in the preparation of TCR libraries, with unique molecular identifiers being used to normalize TCRbeta repertoire quantification. Clones were called with MiXCR by TCRdb after fastp trimmed the public reads at Q25, and only in-frame beta chains were retained. Entries that share a CDR3 protein sequence are merged under the most common genes and DNA. The sample table records about 300,000 distinct CDR3 sequences; about a tenth of these occur just once. 7.5% of the sample comes from the top ten. Sample treatment or condition, as interpreted from the label and publication: allogeneic hematopoietic cell transplantation with graft depleted of TCRalphabeta T cells and CD19 B cells.

Here the sequenced sample was PBMCs, taken before TCRalphabeta/CD19-depleted stem cell transplant. The source of these receptors is a boy in the first two years of life with acute myeloid leukemia, due to receive a stem cell transplant.

This clonotype was recorded many times. The chain is built from TRBV6-5 and TRBJ2-3, with a weak D call TRBD2 (5 bases). V was pared by 4 bases and J by 0 bases, with 8 bases between. The CDR3 sequence is 14 residues long. Germline CDR1 MNHEY, CDR2 SVGAGI. CDR3 bases: TGTGCCAGCAGTTTAGCGAGTAGCACAGATACGCAGTATTTT. It translates to CASSLASSTDTQYF.

This clonotype was found a few times. The rearrangement links TRBV5-5 to TRBJ2-6; possible D gene TRBD1, 7 bases. The CDR3 extends over 18 amino acids. Trimming left V 0 bases short and J 0 bases short, with 13 bases between. Germline V lookup: CDR1 SGHKS, CDR2 YYEKEE (reference sequence). The CDR3 reads CASSLVSGGNSGANVLTF. CDR3 in DNA: TGTGCCAGCAGCTTGGTTTCAGGGGGGAACTCTGGGGCCAACGTCCTGACTTTC.

Many counts were recorded for this clonotype. This chain joins TRBV5-5 and TRBJ1-2, with D possibly matching TRBD1 (5 bases). V was pared by 4 bases and J by 1 base, with 14 bases between. CDR1 and CDR2 (germline): SGHKS, YYEKEE (reference sequence). CDR3 length equals 15 residues. This CDR3 is CASSPQDGSNYGYTF. CDR3 nucleotides: TGTGCCAGCAGCCCACAGGACGGAAGTAACTATGGCTACACCTTC.

The chain combines TRBV7-2 with TRBJ1-5, with TRBD1 matching 8 bases. V was clipped by 6 bases and J by 6 bases; unmatched bases: 13. Germline CDR1 is SGHTA and CDR2 is FQGNSA. This CDR3 has 16 residues. This chain's CDR3 is CASSYTSQGAGQPQHF. The CDR3 nucleotides are TGTGCCAGCAGTTACACATCTCAGGGGGCCGGTCAGCCCCAGCATTTT.

Turning to this clonotype: Since a much larger clone is just one base distant, this may be a read error. The chain links TRBV9 to TRBJ2-5, with TRBD2 identical over 9 bases. CDR1 SGDLS and CDR2 YYNGEE come from the germline V gene. The trim removed 3 bases at V and 7 bases at J, leaving 7 bases unmatched. The CDR3 loop spans 14 amino acids. The CDR3 DNA follows: TGTGCCAGCAGCGGGCGGGGGGGAGACGTGACCCAGTACTTC. The encoded protein is CASSGRGGDVTQYF. The full variable domain, rest sourced from reference TRBV9 and TRBJ2-5, is DSGVTQTPKHLITATGQRVTLRCSPRSGDLSVYWYQQSLDQGLQFLIQYYNGEERAKGNILERFSAQQFPDLHSELNLSSLELGDSALYFCASSGRGGDVTQYFGPGTRLLVL.

This clonotype was counted ten times or more. The gene calls are TRBV20-1 and TRBJ1-1; maybe TRBD1 (6 bases). Germline-derived CDR1 and CDR2 are DFQATT and SNEGSKA (reference sequence). There are 12 residues in the CDR3. Deletions cut 3 bases from V and 4 bases from J, with 9 bases between. The CDR3 sequence: CSASVGGTEAFF. The CDR3 DNA follows: TGCAGTGCTAGTGTAGGGGGCACTGAAGCTTTCTTT.

The chain recombines TRBV12-3 or TRBV12-4 with TRBJ2-7; 7 bases are a match to TRBD1. The CDR3 covers 13 residues. J was trimmed by 9 bases and V by 7 bases; bases with no gene match: 12. The CDR3 spells CASNRDSPGRQYF. CDR3 in DNA: TGTGCCAGCAATCGGGACAGTCCTGGGAGGCAGTACTTC.